This T cell receptor beta chain came from a study of Ad26.COV2.S vaccination and SARS-CoV-2 variants. Study-wide context: Participants got Ad26.COV2.S intramuscularly, once or twice 56 days apart.

Trimming shortened V by 3 bases and J by 5 bases, and 10 bases separated the two germline ends. This CDR3 spans 12 amino acids. CDR1 and CDR2 (germline): SQVTM, ANQGSEA. Sample treatment: roughly 19 received Ad26.COV2.S at low or high dose, single or two shots; 5 received placebo; per-sample allocation not given. Vaccine and placebo recipients were sampled on day 63 after the first injection. This person who donated was an adult of 18-55 years in Boston. Only in-frame clones appear in the TCRdb table, and some are missing; sequencing was by immunoSEQ multiplex PCR. The sample shows fewer than 600,000 clones, nearly 90% of them seen only once.

The chain recombines TRBV29-1 with TRBJ2-5, with D perhaps matching TRBD1 or TRBD2 (5 bases each). Specimen: peripheral blood, collected in a trial of Ad26.COV2.S vaccine versus placebo. This TCR derives from a person aged 18-60 years who received the Ad26.COV2.S COVID-19 vaccine or a placebo. For the CDR3, the DNA is TGCAGCGTTGATGTGGGGACGGAGACCCAGTACTTC. Translation gives CSVDVGTETQYF.